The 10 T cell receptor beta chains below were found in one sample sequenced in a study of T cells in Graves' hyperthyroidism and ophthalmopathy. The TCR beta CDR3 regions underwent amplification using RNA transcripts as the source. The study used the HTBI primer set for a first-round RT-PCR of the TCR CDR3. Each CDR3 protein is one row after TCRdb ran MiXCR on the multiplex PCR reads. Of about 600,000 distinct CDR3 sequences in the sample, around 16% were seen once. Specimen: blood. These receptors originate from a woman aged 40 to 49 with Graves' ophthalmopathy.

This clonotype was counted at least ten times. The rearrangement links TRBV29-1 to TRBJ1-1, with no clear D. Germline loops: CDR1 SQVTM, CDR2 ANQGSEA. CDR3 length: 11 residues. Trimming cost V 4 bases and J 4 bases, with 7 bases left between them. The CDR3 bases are TGCAGCGTTGCCGGGTCCACTGAAGCTTTCTTT. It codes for CSVAGSTEAFF. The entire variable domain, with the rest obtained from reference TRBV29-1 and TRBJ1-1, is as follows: SAVISQKPSRDICQRGTSLTIQCQVDSQVTMMFWYRQQPGQSLTLIATANQGSEATYESGFVIDKFPISRPNLTFSTLTVSNMSPEDSSIYLCSVAGSTEAFFGQGTRLTVV.

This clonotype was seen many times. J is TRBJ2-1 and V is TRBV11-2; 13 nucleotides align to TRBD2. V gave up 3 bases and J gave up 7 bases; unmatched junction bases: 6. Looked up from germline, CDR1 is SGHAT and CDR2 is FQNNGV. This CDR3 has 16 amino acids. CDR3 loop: CASSLRPGLAGNEQFF. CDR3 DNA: TGTGCCAGCAGCTTGAGACCGGGACTAGCGGGGAATGAGCAGTTCTTC.

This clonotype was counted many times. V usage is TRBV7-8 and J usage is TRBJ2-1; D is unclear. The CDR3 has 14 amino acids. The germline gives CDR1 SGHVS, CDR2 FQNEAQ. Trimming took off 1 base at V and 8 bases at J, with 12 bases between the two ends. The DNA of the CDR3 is TGTGCCAGCAGCTTAGATGGCCCCCTGGATGAGCAGTTCTTC. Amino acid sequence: CASSLDGPLDEQFF.

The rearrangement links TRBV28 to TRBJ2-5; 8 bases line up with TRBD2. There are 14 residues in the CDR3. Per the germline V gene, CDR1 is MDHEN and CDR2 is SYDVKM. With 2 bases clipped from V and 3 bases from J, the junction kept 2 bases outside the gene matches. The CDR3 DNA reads TGTGCCAGCAGTTTAGGTAGCGGGAAAGAGACCCAGTACTTC. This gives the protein CASSLGSGKETQYF.

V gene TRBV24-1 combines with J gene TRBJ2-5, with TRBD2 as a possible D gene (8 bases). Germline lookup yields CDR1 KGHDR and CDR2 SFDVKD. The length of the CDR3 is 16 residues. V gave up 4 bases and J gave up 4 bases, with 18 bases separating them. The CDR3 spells CATSDQGGAGGETQYF. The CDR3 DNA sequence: TGTGCCACCAGTGACCAGGGGGGTGCGGGAGGAGAGACCCAGTACTTC.

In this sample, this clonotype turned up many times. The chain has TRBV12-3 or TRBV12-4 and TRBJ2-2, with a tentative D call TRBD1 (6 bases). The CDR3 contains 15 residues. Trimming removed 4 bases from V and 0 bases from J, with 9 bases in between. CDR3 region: CASSSSGANTGELFF. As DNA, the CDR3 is TGTGCCAGCAGTTCCTCAGGGGCGAACACCGGGGAGCTGTTTTTT.

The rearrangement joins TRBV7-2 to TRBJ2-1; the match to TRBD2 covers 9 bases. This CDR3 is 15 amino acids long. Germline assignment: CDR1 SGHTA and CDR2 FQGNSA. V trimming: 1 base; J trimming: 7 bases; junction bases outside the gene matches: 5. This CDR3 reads CASSLGSGSVNEQFF. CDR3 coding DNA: TGTGCCAGCAGCTTAGGTAGCGGGAGCGTGAATGAGCAGTTCTTC.

The CDR3 nucleotides read TGTGCCAGCAGCGTAGCGGGGGGGCTGGGTGAGCAGTTCTTC. This encodes CASSVAGGLGEQFF. V and J are TRBV27 and TRBJ2-1, with 11 bases matching TRBD2. The CDR3 is 14 amino acids. Germline V lookup: CDR1 MNHEY, CDR2 SMNVEV (reference sequence). V shed 6 bases, J shed 9 bases, and the junction held 7 bases outside the gene matches.

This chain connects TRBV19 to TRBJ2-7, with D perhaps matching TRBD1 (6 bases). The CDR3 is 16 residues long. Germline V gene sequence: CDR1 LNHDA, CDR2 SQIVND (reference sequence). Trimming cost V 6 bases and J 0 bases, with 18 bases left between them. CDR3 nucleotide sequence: TGTGCCAGTAGCCCGGCGGTCACAGGGATCTCCTACGAGCAGTACTTC. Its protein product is CASSPAVTGISYEQYF.

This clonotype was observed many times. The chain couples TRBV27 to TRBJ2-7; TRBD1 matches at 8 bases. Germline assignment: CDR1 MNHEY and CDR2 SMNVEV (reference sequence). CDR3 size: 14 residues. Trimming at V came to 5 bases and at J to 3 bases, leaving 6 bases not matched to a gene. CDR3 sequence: CASSTYGTGYEQYF. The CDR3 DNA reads TGTGCCAGCAGTACCTACGGGACAGGCTACGAGCAGTACTTC.